These T cell receptor beta chains were read from a single sample in a study of T cells in Graves' hyperthyroidism and ophthalmopathy. Each CDR3 protein is one row after TCRdb ran MiXCR on the multiplex PCR reads. The repertoire holds around 570,000 distinct CDR3 sequences, 20% seen once, with about 50% in the top ten. Sequencing input: blood. The source is a man aged 35 to 55 with Graves' ophthalmopathy. Each CDR3 is given with its conserved first and last residue. A D gene is named only where the DNA matches it firmly. Only some rows state a clone size, as once, few, many or a class for expanded clones.

size	J	V	D	DNA	CDR3
NA	TRBJ1-1	TRBV29-1	NA	TGCAGCGTTGTTAGGGACGGCAACACTGAAGCTTTCTTT	CSVVRDGNTEAFF
few	TRBJ2-5	TRBV12-3/TRBV12-4	NA	TGTGCCAGCAGTTCTAGAGGGCCAGGGGAGACCCAGTACTTC	CASSSRGPGETQYF
many	TRBJ2-1	TRBV12-5	TRBD2	TGTGCTAGTGGTCCTCGGACTAGCGGGTACAATGAGCAGTTCTTC	CASGPRTSGYNEQFF
many	TRBJ2-7	TRBV20-1	NA	TGCAGTGCTAGGTTAGGGGTGTCATACGAGCAGTACTTC	CSARLGVSYEQYF
NA	TRBJ1-4	TRBV27	NA	TGTGCCAGCAGGATGTACAGATTGGGAAATGAAAAACTGTTTTTT	CASRMYRLGNEKLFF
many	TRBJ2-2	TRBV7-2	TRBD2	TGTGCCAGCAGACGACTAGCGGGAGGGACGAACACCGGGGAGCTGTTTTTT	CASRRLAGGTNTGELFF
few	TRBJ2-3	TRBV12-3/TRBV12-4	NA	TGTGCCAGCACCAAACTGGGGATGGATACGCAGTATTTT	CASTKLGMDTQYF
few	TRBJ1-1	TRBV5-5	NA	TGTGCCAGCAGCTTGGAGATGTGGGGGAACACTGAAGCTTTCTTT	CASSLEMWGNTEAFF
many	TRBJ2-3	TRBV7-2	NA	TGTGCCAGCAGCTTAGTTGAGACATGGGATACGCAGTATTTT	CASSLVETWDTQYF
NA	TRBJ1-4	TRBV20-1	TRBD1	TGCAGTGCCAAGCCCATTGGGACAGTGTCTGAAAAACTGTTTTTT	CSAKPIGTVSEKLFF
NA	TRBJ2-7	TRBV20-1	NA	TGCAGTGCTGGCCTGTGGTCGGGAGTCCTTCGGGAGCAGTACTTC	CSAGLWSGVLREQYF
many	TRBJ2-1	TRBV28	NA	TGTGCCAGCAGTTTTATGCCCAGCTCCTACAATGAGCAGTTCTTC	CASSFMPSSYNEQFF
NA	TRBJ2-3	TRBV7-9	NA	TGTGCCAGCAGCTTAGCGACTGGTGCGGGGGCAACAGATACGCAGTATTTT	CASSLATGAGATDTQYF
NA	TRBJ1-2	TRBV29-1	TRBD1	TGCAGCACCGCGACAGGGGGCATGGGCTACACCTTC	CSTATGGMGYTF
NA	TRBJ2-7	TRBV5-1	TRBD2	TGCGCCAGCAGCTTGGCGGGAGGGCTCTACGAGAAGTACTTC	CASSLAGGLYEKYF
many	TRBJ1-1	TRBV28	NA	TGTGCCAGCAAAAATGGCGGGGTGAACACTGAAGCTTTCTTT	CASKNGGVNTEAFF
many	TRBJ2-5	TRBV28	TRBD2	TGTGCCAGCAGTGACGTCCCCGGACTAGCGGGAGGTGAGACCCAGTACTTC	CASSDVPGLAGGETQYF
NA	TRBJ2-7	TRBV7-9	TRBD2	TGTGCCAGCAGCCCCGTAGCGGGGGACTCCTACGAGCAGTACTTC	CASSPVAGDSYEQYF
many	TRBJ2-3	TRBV20-1	TRBD2	TGCAGCGCCCTTAGCGGGAGTTCTGGCACAGATACGCAGTATTTT	CSALSGSSGTDTQYF
NA	TRBJ1-2	TRBV12-3/TRBV12-4	NA	TGTGCCAGCAGTGAATGGACCCGATCACCAACCTTGGATGGCTACACCTTC	CASSEWTRSPTLDGYTF
many	TRBJ1-2	TRBV28	TRBD1	TGTGCCAGCAGGCCGGGACAGTCGGGAAACTATGGCTACACCTTC	CASRPGQSGNYGYTF
many	TRBJ2-7	TRBV6-1	TRBD2	TGTGCCAGCAGCTCCGGGACTAGCGTGAAAGCCTACGAGCAGTACTTC	CASSSGTSVKAYEQYF
many	TRBJ2-3	TRBV20-1	TRBD2	TGCAGCGCTGCAAGCGGGGGGCCCACAGATACGCAGTATTTT	CSAASGGPTDTQYF
NA	TRBJ2-7	TRBV7-2	NA	TGTGCCAGCAGCCCTAAACAGGGACCCTACGAGCAGTACTTC	CASSPKQGPYEQYF
many	TRBJ1-2	TRBV5-1	NA	TGTGCCAGCAGCTTAGCAGGGGACTATGGCTACACCTTC	CASSLAGDYGYTF
many	TRBJ2-7	TRBV7-7	NA	TGTGCTAGCAGCTGGGGGGCCGGAGGGGAGCAGTACTTC	CASSWGAGGEQYF
NA	TRBJ2-5	TRBV7-2	NA	TGTGCCAGCAGCTTAGACAGGGCCTCGGTGACCCAGTACTTC	CASSLDRASVTQYF
many	TRBJ2-1	TRBV3-1	NA	TGTGCCAGCAGCCAAGATCAAGAACCCTTCCGCAATGAGCAGTTCTTC	CASSQDQEPFRNEQFF
many	TRBJ2-6	TRBV6-1	NA	TGTGCCAGTATTAGTGGGTCTGGGGCCAACGTCCTGACTTTC	CASISGSGANVLTF
NA	TRBJ1-1	TRBV29-1	NA	TGCAGCGTCTTAGGCACTGAAGCTTTCTTT	CSVLGTEAFF
few	TRBJ2-5	TRBV2	TRBD2	TGTGCCAGCAGTGGGGGGGGGGGGACCTTAGAGACCCAGTACTTC	CASSGGGGTLETQYF